This TCR beta chain derives from a study of Ad26.COV2.S vaccination and SARS-CoV-2 variants. Details on this clone: Its antigen remains unknown.

The CDR3 loop spans 16 amino acids. The germline V gene has CDR1 SGDLS and CDR2 YYNGEE. V trimming: 3 bases; J trimming: 1 base; junction bases outside the gene matches: 8. This table comes from immunoSEQ multiplex PCR, and its TCRdb copy is limited to in-frame clones, with some not included. This sample carries about 180,000 clones, 87% of them seen once, and the ten largest clones take 5.5% to 6%. Findings of the study overall: Comparable non-spike TCR breadth was observed in vaccine and placebo recipients. Those who received the vaccine showed greater spike-specific TCR breadth than those given placebo.

The chain joins TRBV9 to TRBJ2-3; 7 bases match TRBD2. The sample here was peripheral blood, taken after recovery from COVID-19. This TCR came from a human donor who had recovered from COVID-19. The CDR3 reads CASSANSGLGTDTQYF. CDR3 in DNA: TGTGCCAGCAGCGCCAATAGCGGGTTAGGCACAGATACGCAGTATTTT.